This T cell receptor (beta chain) derives from a study of glioma-infiltrating T cells. Trimming removed 2 bases at V and 6 bases at J, with 11 bases between. CDR1 and CDR2 (germline): GTSNPN, SVGIG (reference sequence). This CDR3 comprises 13 residues. To note about this clonotype: Its target is not known.

Points from the study as a whole: Above-expected tissue-blood divergence occurred in all gliomas, most in low-grade ones. Tissue and blood shared very few CDR3 sequences.

Amplification of TCR alpha and beta CDR3 regions from RNA used iRepertoire nested multiplex PCR. MiXCR, applied by TCRdb to the multiplex PCR reads, yields one record per CDR3 protein. This table holds roughly 120,000 distinct CDR3 sequences, roughly 23% found once. This TCR was recovered from a human donor with low-grade glioma or glioblastoma, undergoing nonglioma brain surgery, or in good health (not recorded which). J is TRBJ2-1 and V is TRBV30, with D possibly matching TRBD2 (5 bases). The source material was glioma tissue, nonneoplastic brain tissue, or PBMCs (not recorded which). The CDR3 DNA reads as TGTGCCTGGAGTTACGGGGTCTCCAATGAGCAGTTCTTC. This translates into CAWSYGVSNEQFF. The complete variable domain, with remaining parts taken from reference TRBV30 and TRBJ2-1, reads SQTIHQWPATLVQPVGSPLSLECTVEGTSNPNLYWYRQAAGRGLQLLFYSVGIGQISSEVPQNLSASRPQDRQFILSSKKLLLSDSGFYLCAWSYGVSNEQFFGPGTRLTVL.